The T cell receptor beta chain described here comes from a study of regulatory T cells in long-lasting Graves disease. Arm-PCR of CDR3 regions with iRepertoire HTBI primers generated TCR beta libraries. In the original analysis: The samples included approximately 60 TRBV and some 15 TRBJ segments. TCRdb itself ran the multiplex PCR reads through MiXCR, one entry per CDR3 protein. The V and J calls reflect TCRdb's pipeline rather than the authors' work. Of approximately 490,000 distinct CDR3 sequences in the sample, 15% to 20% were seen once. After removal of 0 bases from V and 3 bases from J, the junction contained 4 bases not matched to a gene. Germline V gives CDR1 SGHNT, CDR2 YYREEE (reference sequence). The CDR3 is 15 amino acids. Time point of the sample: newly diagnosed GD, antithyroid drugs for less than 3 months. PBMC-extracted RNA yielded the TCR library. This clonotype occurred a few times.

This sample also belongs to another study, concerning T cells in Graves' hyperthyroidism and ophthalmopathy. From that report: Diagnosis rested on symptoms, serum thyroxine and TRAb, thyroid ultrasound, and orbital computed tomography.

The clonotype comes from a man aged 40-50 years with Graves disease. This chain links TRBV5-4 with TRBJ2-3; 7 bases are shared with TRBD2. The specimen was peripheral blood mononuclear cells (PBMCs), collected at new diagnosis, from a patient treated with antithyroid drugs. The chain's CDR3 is CASSLDAGATDTQYF. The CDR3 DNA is TGTGCCAGCAGCTTGGATGCGGGAGCTACAGATACGCAGTATTTT.